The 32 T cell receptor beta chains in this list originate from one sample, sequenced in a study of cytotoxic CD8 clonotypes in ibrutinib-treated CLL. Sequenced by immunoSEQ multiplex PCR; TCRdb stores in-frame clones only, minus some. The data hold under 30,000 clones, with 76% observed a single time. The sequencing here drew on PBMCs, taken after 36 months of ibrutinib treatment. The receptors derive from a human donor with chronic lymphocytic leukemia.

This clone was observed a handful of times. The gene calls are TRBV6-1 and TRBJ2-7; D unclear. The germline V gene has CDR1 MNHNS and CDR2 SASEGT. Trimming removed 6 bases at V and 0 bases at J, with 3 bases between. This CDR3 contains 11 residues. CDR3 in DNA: TGTGCCAGCAGGGGCTCCTACGAGCAGTACTTC. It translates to CASRGSYEQYF.

The DNA for the CDR3 is TGCGCCAGCATCTGGGCCCCCAACACCGGGGAGCTGTTTTTT. Translating it yields CASIWAPNTGELFF. The chain is built from TRBV5-1 and TRBJ2-2; D unresolved. V dropped 6 bases and J dropped 2 bases, with 11 bases sitting between them. Germline CDR1 is SGHRS and CDR2 is YFSETQ. The CDR3 length is 14 residues.

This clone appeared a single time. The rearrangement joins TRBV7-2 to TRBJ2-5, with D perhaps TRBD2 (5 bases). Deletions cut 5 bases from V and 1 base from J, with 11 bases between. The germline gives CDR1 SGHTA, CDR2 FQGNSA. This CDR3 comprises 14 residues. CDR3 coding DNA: TGTGCCAGCAGCCCTGGACTGATCCAAGAGACCCAGTACTTC. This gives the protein CASSPGLIQETQYF.

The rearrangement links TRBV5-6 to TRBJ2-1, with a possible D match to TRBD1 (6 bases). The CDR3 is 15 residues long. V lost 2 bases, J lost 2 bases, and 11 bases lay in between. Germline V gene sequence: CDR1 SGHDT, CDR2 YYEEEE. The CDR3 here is CASSFVGATYNEQFF. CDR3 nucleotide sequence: TGTGCCAGCAGCTTCGTGGGGGCGACCTACAATGAGCAGTTCTTC.

CDR3 region: CASTDDSGANVLTF. The DNA of the CDR3 is TGTGCCAGCACCGACGACTCTGGGGCCAACGTCCTGACTTTC. This chain uses TRBV7-8 with TRBJ2-6; no definite D call. CDR3 length equals 14 residues. Germline values: CDR1 SGHVS, CDR2 FQNEAQ. V lost 7 bases and J 0 bases, leaving 7 bases between the germline ends.

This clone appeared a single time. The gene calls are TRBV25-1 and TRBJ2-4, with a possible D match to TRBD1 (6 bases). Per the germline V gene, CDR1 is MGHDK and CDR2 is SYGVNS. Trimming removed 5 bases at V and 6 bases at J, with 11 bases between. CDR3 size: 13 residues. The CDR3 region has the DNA TGTGCCAGCAGTTTGTTACAGGGAAACATTCAGTACTTC. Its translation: CASSLLQGNIQYF.

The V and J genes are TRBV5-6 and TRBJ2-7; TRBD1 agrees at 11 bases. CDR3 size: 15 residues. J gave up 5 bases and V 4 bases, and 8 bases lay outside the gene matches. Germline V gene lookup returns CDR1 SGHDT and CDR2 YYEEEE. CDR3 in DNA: TGTGCCAGCAGCCGGACAGGGGGCTTGATCGACGAGCAGTACTTC. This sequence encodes CASSRTGGLIDEQYF.

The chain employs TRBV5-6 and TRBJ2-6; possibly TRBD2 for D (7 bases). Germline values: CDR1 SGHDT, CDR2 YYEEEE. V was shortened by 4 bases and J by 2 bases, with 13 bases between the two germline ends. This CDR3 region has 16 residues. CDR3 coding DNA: TGTGCCAGCAGCCGACGGGGGGCTGCTGGGGCCAACGTCCTGACTTTC. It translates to CASSRRGAAGANVLTF.

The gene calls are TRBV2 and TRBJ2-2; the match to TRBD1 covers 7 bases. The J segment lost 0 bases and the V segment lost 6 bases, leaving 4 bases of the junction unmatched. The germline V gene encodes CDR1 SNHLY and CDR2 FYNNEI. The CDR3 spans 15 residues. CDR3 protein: CASRGTASNTGELFF. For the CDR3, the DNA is TGTGCCAGCAGGGGGACAGCCTCGAACACCGGGGAGCTGTTTTTT.

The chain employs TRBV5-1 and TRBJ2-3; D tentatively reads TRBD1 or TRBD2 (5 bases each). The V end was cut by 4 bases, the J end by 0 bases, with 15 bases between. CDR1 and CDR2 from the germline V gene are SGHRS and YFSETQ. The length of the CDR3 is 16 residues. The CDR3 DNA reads TGCGCCAGCAGCCCGCGGAGGACACTAAGCACAGATACGCAGTATTTT. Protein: CASSPRRTLSTDTQYF.

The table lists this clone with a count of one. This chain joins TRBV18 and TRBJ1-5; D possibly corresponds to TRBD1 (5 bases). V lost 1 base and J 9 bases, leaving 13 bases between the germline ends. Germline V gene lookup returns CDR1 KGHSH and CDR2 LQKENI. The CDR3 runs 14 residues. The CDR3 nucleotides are TGTGCCAGCTCACCACTTAGGGACGGTGCGCCCCAGCATTTT. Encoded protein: CASSPLRDGAPQHF.

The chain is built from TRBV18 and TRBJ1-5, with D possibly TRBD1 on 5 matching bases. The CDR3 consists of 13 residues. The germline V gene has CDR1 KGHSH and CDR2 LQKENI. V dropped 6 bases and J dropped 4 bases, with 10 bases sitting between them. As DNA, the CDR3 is TGTGCCAGCTCCCGAGGGGAGAATCAGCCCCAGCATTTT. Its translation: CASSRGENQPQHF.

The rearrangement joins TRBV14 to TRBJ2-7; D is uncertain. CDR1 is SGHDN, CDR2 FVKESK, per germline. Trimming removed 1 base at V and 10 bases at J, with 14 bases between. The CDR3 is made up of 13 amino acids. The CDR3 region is CASSQGTATLQYF. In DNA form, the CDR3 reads TGTGCCAGCAGCCAAGGGACCGCCACCTTACAGTACTTC.

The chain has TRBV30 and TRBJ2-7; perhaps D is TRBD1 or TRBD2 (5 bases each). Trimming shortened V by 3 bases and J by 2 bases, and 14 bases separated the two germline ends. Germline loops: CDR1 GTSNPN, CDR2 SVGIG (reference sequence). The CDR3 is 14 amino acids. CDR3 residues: CAWRGMGDAYEQYF. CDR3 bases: TGTGCCTGGAGAGGGATGGGGGACGCCTACGAGCAGTACTTC.

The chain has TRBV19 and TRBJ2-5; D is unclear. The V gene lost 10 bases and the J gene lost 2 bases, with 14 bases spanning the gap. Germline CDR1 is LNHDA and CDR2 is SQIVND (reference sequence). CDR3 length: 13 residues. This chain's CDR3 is CATQPDEQETQYF. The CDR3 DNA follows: TGTGCCACCCAACCGGACGAACAAGAGACCCAGTACTTC.

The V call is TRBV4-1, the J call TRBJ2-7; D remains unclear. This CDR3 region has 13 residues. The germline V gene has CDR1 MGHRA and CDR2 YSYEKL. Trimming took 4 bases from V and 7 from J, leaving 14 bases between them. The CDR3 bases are TGCGCCAGCAGCCTAGTCCTCCCGGAAGAGCAGTACTTC. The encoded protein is CASSLVLPEEQYF.

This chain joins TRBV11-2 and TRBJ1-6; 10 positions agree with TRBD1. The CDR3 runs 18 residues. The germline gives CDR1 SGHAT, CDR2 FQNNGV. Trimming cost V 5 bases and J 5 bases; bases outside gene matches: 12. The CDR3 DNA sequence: TGTGCCAGCAGCCCCTCCGGGACAGGGGCCTGGGATAATTCACCCCTCCACTTT. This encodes CASSPSGTGAWDNSPLHF.

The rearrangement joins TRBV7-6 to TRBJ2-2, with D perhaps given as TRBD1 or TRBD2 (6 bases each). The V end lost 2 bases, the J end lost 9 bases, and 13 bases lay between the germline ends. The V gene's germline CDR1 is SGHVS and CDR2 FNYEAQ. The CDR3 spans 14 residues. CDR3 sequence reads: CASSLSQGGRELFF. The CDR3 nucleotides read TGTGCCAGCAGCTTATCACAGGGAGGCCGGGAGCTGTTTTTT.

The CDR3 DNA reads TGTGCCAGCAGCGGGACAGGGAGTGGCACTGAAGCTTTCTTT. Its translation is CASSGTGSGTEAFF. J is TRBJ1-1 and V is TRBV9; 8 bases fit TRBD1. The ends lost 3 bases at V and 4 bases at J; junction bases unmatched: 5. CDR3 length: 14 amino acids. Germline V CDR1 and CDR2: SGDLS, YYNGEE.

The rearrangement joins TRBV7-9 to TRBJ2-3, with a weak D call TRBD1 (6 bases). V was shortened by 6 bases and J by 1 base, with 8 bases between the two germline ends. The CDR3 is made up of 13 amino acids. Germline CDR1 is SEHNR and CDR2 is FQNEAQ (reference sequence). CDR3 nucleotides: TGTGCCAGCAGAGGGACACGCACAGATACGCAGTATTTT. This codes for CASRGTRTDTQYF.

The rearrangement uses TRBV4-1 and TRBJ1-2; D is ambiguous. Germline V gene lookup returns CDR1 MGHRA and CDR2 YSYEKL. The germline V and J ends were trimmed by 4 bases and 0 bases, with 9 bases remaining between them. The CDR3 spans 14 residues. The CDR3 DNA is TGCGCCAGCAGCCCTAAATCCGCTAACTATGGCTACACCTTC. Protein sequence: CASSPKSANYGYTF.

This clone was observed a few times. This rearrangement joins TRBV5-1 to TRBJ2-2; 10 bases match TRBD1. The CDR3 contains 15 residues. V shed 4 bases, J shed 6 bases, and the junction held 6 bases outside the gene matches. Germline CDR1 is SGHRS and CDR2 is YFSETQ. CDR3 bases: TGCGCCAGCAGCCGGGACAGGGGACTCGCCGGGGAGCTGTTTTTT. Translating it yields CASSRDRGLAGELFF.

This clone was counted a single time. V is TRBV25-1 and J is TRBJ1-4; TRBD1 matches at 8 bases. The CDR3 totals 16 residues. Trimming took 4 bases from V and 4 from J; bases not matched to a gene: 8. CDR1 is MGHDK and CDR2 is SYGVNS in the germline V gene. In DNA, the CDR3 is TGTGCCAGCAGTGGTGTTCCCGGGACAGGTAATGAAAAACTGTTTTTT. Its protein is CASSGVPGTGNEKLFF.

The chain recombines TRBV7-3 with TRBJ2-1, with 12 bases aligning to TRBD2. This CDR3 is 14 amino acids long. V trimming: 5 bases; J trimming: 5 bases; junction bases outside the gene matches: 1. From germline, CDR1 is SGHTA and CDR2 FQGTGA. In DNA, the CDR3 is TGTGCCAGCAGCACTAGCGGGGGGAACAATGAGCAGTTCTTC. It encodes CASSTSGGNNEQFF. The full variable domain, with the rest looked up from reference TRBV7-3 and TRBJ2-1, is GAGVSQTPSNKVTEKGKYVELRCDPISGHTALYWYRQSLGQGPEFLIYFQGTGAADDSGLPNDRFFAVRPEGSVSTLKIQRTERGDSAVYLCASSTSGGNNEQFFGPGTRLTVL.

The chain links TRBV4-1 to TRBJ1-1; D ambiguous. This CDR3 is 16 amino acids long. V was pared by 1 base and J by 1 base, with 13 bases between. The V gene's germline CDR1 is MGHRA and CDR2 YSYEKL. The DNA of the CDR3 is TGCGCCAGCAGCCAAGCAATAAGTTCGAGGAACACTGAAGCTTTCTTT. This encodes CASSQAISSRNTEAFF.

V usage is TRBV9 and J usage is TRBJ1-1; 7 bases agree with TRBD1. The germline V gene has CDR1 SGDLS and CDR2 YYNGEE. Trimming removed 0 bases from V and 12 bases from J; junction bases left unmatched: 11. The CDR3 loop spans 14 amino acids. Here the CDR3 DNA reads TGTGCCAGCAGCGTAGTGCCGGACAGGATAAGTCCTTTCTTT. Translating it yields CASSVVPDRISPFF. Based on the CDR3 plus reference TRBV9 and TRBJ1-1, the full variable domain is DSGVTQTPKHLITATGQRVTLRCSPRSGDLSVYWYQQSLDQGLQFLIQYYNGEERAKGNILERFSAQQFPDLHSELNLSSLELGDSALYFCASSVVPDRISPFFGQGTRLTVV.

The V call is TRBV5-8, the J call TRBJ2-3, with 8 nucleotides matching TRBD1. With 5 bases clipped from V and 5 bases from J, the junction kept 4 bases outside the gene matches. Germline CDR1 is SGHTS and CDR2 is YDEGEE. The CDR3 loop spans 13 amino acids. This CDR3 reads CASRETGVDTQYF. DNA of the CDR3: TGTGCCAGCAGGGAGACAGGGGTAGATACGCAGTATTTT.

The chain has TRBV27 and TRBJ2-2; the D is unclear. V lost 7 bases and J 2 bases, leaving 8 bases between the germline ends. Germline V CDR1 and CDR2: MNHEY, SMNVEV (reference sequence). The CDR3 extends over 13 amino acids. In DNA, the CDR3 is TGTGCCAGCAAGACATTTAACACCGGGGAGCTGTTTTTT. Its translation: CASKTFNTGELFF.

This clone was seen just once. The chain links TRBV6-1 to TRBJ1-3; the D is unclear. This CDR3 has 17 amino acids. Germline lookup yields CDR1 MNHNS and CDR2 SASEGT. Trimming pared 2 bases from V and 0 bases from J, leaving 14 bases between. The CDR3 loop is CASSEMNGFFSGNTIYF. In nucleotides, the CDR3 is TGTGCCAGCAGTGAAATGAACGGCTTTTTCTCTGGAAACACCATATATTTT.

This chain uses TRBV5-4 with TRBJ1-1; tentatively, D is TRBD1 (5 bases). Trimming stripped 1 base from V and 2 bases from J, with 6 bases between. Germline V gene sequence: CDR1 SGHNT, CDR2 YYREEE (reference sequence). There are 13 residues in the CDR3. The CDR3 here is CASSLRGNTEAFF. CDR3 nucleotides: TGTGCCAGCAGCTTGAGGGGAAACACTGAAGCTTTCTTT. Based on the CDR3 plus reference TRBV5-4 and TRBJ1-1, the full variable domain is ETGVTQSPTHLIKTRGQQVTLRCSSQSGHNTVSWYQQALGQGPQFIFQYYREEENGRGNFPPRFSGLQFPNYSSELNVNALELDDSALYLCASSLRGNTEAFFGQGTRLTVV.

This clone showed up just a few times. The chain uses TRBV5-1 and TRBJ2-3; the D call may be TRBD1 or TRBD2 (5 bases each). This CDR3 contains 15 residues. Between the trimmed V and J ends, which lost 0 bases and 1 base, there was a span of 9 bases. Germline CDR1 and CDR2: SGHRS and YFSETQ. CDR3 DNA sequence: TGCGCCAGCAGCTTGGGGGGGTCGCGCACAGATACGCAGTATTTT. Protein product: CASSLGGSRTDTQYF.

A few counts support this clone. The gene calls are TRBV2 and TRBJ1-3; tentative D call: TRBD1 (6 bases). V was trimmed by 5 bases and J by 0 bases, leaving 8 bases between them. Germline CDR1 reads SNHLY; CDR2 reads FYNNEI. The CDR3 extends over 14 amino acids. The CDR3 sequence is CASSPDSSGNTIYF. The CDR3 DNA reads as TGTGCCAGCAGTCCGGACAGCTCTGGAAACACCATATATTTT.